These 26 T cell receptor beta chains came from one sample sequenced in a study of T cell changes during pregnancy in multiple sclerosis (dated by TCRdb to the late 2010s). Libraries were constructed by the immunoSEQ multiplex PCR assay. As stored in TCRdb, this immuneACCESS dataset retains in-frame rearrangements with V and J assigned. A fraction of the clones does not appear; measured against another copy, unresolved V genes explain less than half of the discrepancy, and the remainder lacks a known reason. Counted in this sample were some 40,000 clones; 85% to 90% of them appeared once. The ten largest clones represent approximately 0.52% of the sample. The sequenced sample was CD4+ T cells from peripheral blood mononuclear cells, obtained in the second trimester of pregnancy. The receptors here all came from a female donor with multiple sclerosis, enrolled in a pregnancy study.

The rearrangement joins TRBV6-5 to TRBJ2-1; D possibly corresponds to TRBD2 (5 bases). Looked up from germline, CDR1 is MNHEY and CDR2 is SVGAGI. The CDR3 contains 13 residues. Trimming took off 5 bases at V and 3 bases at J, with 8 bases between the two ends. CDR3 sequence reads: CASSLADYNEQFF. In nucleotides, the CDR3 is TGTGCCAGCAGTCTAGCAGACTACAATGAGCAGTTCTTC.

This rearrangement joins TRBV15 to TRBJ2-2; D is possibly TRBD1 (6 bases). From germline, CDR1 is LNHNV and CDR2 YYDKDF (reference sequence). The CDR3 is 16 residues long. Trimming removed 7 bases at V and 3 bases at J, with 18 bases between. In DNA form, the CDR3 reads TGTGCCACCATTTCCGGGGCGGCAGGGGACACCGGGGAGCTGTTTTTT. It yields the protein CATISGAAGDTGELFF. The full variable domain, in which reference TRBV15 and TRBJ2-2 provide the parts outside the CDR3, is DAMVIQNPRYQVTQFGKPVTLSCSQTLNHNVMYWYQQKSSQAPKLLFHYYDKDFNNEADTPDNFQSRRPNTSFCFLDIRSPGLGDTAMYLCATISGAAGDTGELFFGEGSRLTVL.

The V gene is TRBV20-1, the J gene TRBJ1-1; 7 positions match TRBD1. Trimming at V came to 7 bases and at J to 10 bases, leaving 9 bases not matched to a gene. Germline V CDR1 and CDR2: DFQATT, SNEGSKA (reference sequence). CDR3 length equals 11 residues. CDR3 DNA sequence: TGCAGTGGTTCGACAGGGACTCTAGCTTTCTTT. As protein: CSGSTGTLAFF.

The chain uses TRBV28 and TRBJ1-2, with D possibly matching TRBD1 (5 bases). Germline-derived CDR1 and CDR2 are MDHEN and SYDVKM. Trimming took 5 bases from V and 4 from J, leaving 11 bases between them. The CDR3 totals 13 residues. CDR3: CASSRRGIYGYTF. The CDR3 DNA is TGTGCCAGCAGTAGGCGGGGGATCTATGGCTACACCTTC.

This chain joins TRBV5-6 and TRBJ1-2, with 9 bases identical to TRBD1. CDR3 length: 16 amino acids. V was clipped by 4 bases and J by 5 bases; unmatched bases: 12. CDR1 and CDR2 (germline): SGHDT, YYEEEE. The CDR3 spells CASSHVDRGHPYGYTF. In nucleotides, the CDR3 is TGTGCCAGCAGCCACGTGGACAGGGGCCACCCTTATGGCTACACCTTC.

About this clone itself: Other DNA sequences from this sample encode an identical CDR3 as well. J is TRBJ1-3 and V is TRBV11-3; D possibly corresponds to TRBD1 (6 bases). This CDR3 contains 15 residues. Per the germline V gene, CDR1 is SGHNT and CDR2 is YENEEA. Trimming stripped 5 bases from V and 2 bases from J, with 13 bases between. The CDR3 spells CASSPGQGPGNTIYF. CDR3 sequence (DNA): TGTGCCAGCAGCCCTGGGCAGGGGCCTGGAAACACCATATATTTT.

CDR3: CASSKMTLSYNEQFF. The CDR3 nucleotides read TGTGCCAGCAGCAAAATGACTTTGTCCTACAATGAGCAGTTCTTC. The V call is TRBV21-1, the J call TRBJ2-1; the table gives TRBD2 as D, unverified against the DNA. TRBV21-1 is noted as a pseudogene. The CDR3 totals 15 residues.

The chain uses TRBV30 and TRBJ2-7; D may be TRBD2 (7 bases). V lost 5 bases and J 6 bases, leaving 14 bases between the germline ends. CDR3 length: 12 residues. The germline CDR1 and CDR2 sequences are GTSNPN and SVGIG (reference sequence). The CDR3 protein is CAWGGAGREQYF. The CDR3 nucleotides are TGTGCCTGGGGGGGGGCGGGACGCGAGCAGTACTTC. Supplemented by reference TRBV30 and TRBJ2-7, the full variable domain reads SQTIHQWPATLVQPVGSPLSLECTVEGTSNPNLYWYRQAAGRGLQLLFYSVGIGQISSEVPQNLSASRPQDRQFILSSKKLLLSDSGFYLCAWGGAGREQYFGPGTRLTVT.

The genes are TRBV6-6 and TRBJ1-5; D is uncertain. This CDR3 has 14 amino acids. V lost 3 bases and J lost 2, with 8 bases in between. The germline CDR1 and CDR2 sequences are MNHNY and SVGAGI (reference sequence). In nucleotides, the CDR3 is TGTGCCAGCAGTTATCGGGAGGGCAATCAGCCCCAGCATTTT. Translated, it gives CASSYREGNQPQHF.

The rearrangement links TRBV28 to TRBJ1-4; tentatively, D is TRBD1 (6 bases). V lost 2 bases and J 2 bases, leaving 12 bases between the germline ends. The CDR3 consists of 16 residues. Germline CDR1 reads MDHEN; CDR2 reads SYDVKM. The CDR3 sequence is CASSLSSTGTNEKLFF. In DNA, the CDR3 is TGTGCCAGCAGTTTAAGTTCCACAGGGACTAATGAAAAACTGTTTTTT. Drawing the rest from reference TRBV28 and TRBJ1-4, the complete variable domain is DVKVTQSSRYLVKRTGEKVFLECVQDMDHENMFWYRQDPGLGLRLIYFSYDVKMKEKGDIPEGYSVSREKKERFSLILESASTNQTSMYLCASSLSSTGTNEKLFFGSGTQLSVL.

This clone came up once. The gene calls are TRBV10-2 and TRBJ2-5; 7 positions agree with TRBD2. The length of the CDR3 is 14 residues. Germline trimming cut 3 bases from V and 5 bases from J; bases unmatched to any gene: 6. In germline, CDR1 is WSHSY, CDR2 SAAADI. The CDR3 protein is CASSEGGSVETQYF. The DNA for the CDR3 is TGCGCCAGCAGTGAAGGCGGGAGTGTCGAGACCCAGTACTTC.

This chain links TRBV29-1 with TRBJ1-1, with D possibly being TRBD1 (6 bases). Germline CDR1 SQVTM, CDR2 ANQGSEA. Trimming removed 4 bases from V and 6 bases from J, with 15 bases in between. This CDR3 region has 13 residues. CDR3 residues: CSVGYRAGAEAFF. The CDR3 bases are TGCAGCGTTGGTTACAGGGCAGGGGCTGAAGCTTTCTTT.

The chain links TRBV19 to TRBJ2-3, with 9 positions matching TRBD2. The CDR3 sequence is 14 residues long. V lost 11 bases and J lost 2; bases outside the gene matches: 8. In germline, CDR1 is LNHDA, CDR2 SQIVND (reference sequence). The CDR3 sequence: CASAGGAVTDTQYF. CDR3 DNA sequence: TGTGCCTCGGCGGGGGGGGCTGTCACAGATACGCAGTATTTT. The variable domain in full, completed from reference TRBV19 and TRBJ2-3, reads DGGITQSPKYLFRKEGQNVTLSCEQNLNHDAMYWYRQDPGQGLRLIYYSQIVNDFQKGDIAEGYSVSREKKESFPLTVTSAQKNPTAFYLCASAGGAVTDTQYFGPGTRLTVL.

This chain joins TRBV15 and TRBJ2-5, with TRBD1 matching over 7 bases. CDR3 length: 14 residues. Germline loops: CDR1 LNHNV, CDR2 YYDKDF (reference sequence). With V trimmed by 6 bases and J by 0 bases, 4 bases remained unmatched. CDR3 in DNA: TGTGCCACCAGAGGGGGCAGTTACCAAGAGACCCAGTACTTC. This codes for CATRGGSYQETQYF.

The V call is TRBV5-1, the J call TRBJ2-7; TRBD1 is a possible D gene (6 bases). CDR1 and CDR2 (germline): SGHRS, YFSETQ. The CDR3 covers 13 residues. Trimming pared 2 bases from V and 2 bases from J, leaving 8 bases between. The CDR3 DNA is TGCGCCAGCAGCTTCGCAGGGGCCTACGAGCAGTACTTC. Its translation: CASSFAGAYEQYF.

The J gene is TRBJ2-1, the V gene TRBV6-5, with 11 bases identical to TRBD2. From germline, CDR1 is MNHEY and CDR2 SVGAGI. The trim removed 8 bases at V and 6 bases at J, leaving 0 bases unmatched. The CDR3 covers 12 residues. CDR3 nucleotide sequence: TGTGCCAGCGGACTAGCGGGCAATGAGCAGTTCTTC. Its protein product is CASGLAGNEQFF.

The chain recombines TRBV2 with TRBJ1-4, with D hard to call. Trimming left V 4 bases short and J 4 bases short, with 19 bases between. Per the germline V gene, CDR1 is SNHLY and CDR2 is FYNNEI. The CDR3 is 17 residues long. As DNA, the CDR3 is TGTGCCAGCAGTGCCCCGCCCCGCGCAGGAGGTAATGAAAAACTGTTTTTT. Amino acid sequence: CASSAPPRAGGNEKLFF.

The chain carries TRBV4-3 and TRBJ2-3, with a weak D call TRBD2 (5 bases). This CDR3 is built from 15 residues. Looked up from germline, CDR1 is LGHNA and CDR2 is YSLEER. The V gene lost 2 bases and the J gene lost 6 bases, with 15 bases spanning the gap. The CDR3 spells CASSQHSSSSDTQYF. The CDR3 DNA reads TGCGCCAGCAGCCAACACTCTTCTAGCTCCGATACGCAGTATTTT.

This clone occurred once. J is TRBJ2-5 and V is TRBV7-6, with 7 bases aligning to TRBD2. Germline V gene sequence: CDR1 SGHVS, CDR2 FNYEAQ. After removal of 5 bases from V and 1 base from J, the junction contained 4 bases not matched to a gene. This CDR3 has 14 residues. CDR3 DNA sequence: TGTGCCAGCAGCCAGGGACTACCCCAAGAGACCCAGTACTTC. Encoded protein: CASSQGLPQETQYF.

The chain is built from TRBV7-2 and TRBJ1-5; D might be TRBD1 (5 bases). Germline V gives CDR1 SGHTA, CDR2 FQGNSA. The CDR3 spans 16 residues. V shed 1 base and J shed 0 bases, with 10 bases lying between them. The CDR3 bases are TGTGCCAGCAGCTTAGTCTTGACAGATAGCAATCAGCCCCAGCATTTT. This gives the protein CASSLVLTDSNQPQHF.

The table lists this clone with a count of one. The J gene is TRBJ2-5, the V gene TRBV5-4, with 8 bases identical to TRBD1. The CDR3 length is 14 residues. Germline assignment: CDR1 SGHNT and CDR2 YYREEE (reference sequence). Germline trimming cut 4 bases from V and 3 bases from J; bases unmatched to any gene: 5. CDR3 loop: CASSPGQVKETQYF. The CDR3, as DNA: TGTGCCAGCAGCCCGGGACAGGTGAAAGAGACCCAGTACTTC.

The gene calls are TRBV4-2 and TRBJ1-5; TRBD1 might be the D (5 bases). Looked up from germline, CDR1 is LGHNA and CDR2 is YNFKEQ. The V end lost 0 bases, the J end lost 4 bases, and 10 bases lay between the germline ends. The CDR3 loop spans 15 amino acids. DNA for the CDR3: TGTGCCAGCAGCCAAGATGGGGGGACTAATCAGCCCCAGCATTTT. Protein: CASSQDGGTNQPQHF.

V gene TRBV2 combines with J gene TRBJ2-2; TRBD1 matches at 11 bases. This CDR3 is built from 17 residues. CDR1 SNHLY and CDR2 FYNNEI come from the germline V gene. J lost 4 bases, V lost 0 bases, and 4 bases had no gene match. The CDR3 sequence: CASSEARGTGGTGELFF. CDR3 DNA: TGTGCCAGCAGTGAAGCCCGGGGGACAGGGGGCACCGGGGAGCTGTTTTTT.

This clone was detected once. The rearrangement joins TRBV18 to TRBJ2-1; D uncertain. V lost 0 bases and J lost 8, with 17 bases in between. Per the germline V gene, CDR1 is KGHSH and CDR2 is LQKENI. There are 16 residues in the CDR3. CDR3 region: CASSPPAGVGRYEQFF. The CDR3 DNA follows: TGTGCCAGCTCACCACCGGCCGGAGTTGGTAGGTATGAGCAGTTCTTC.

CDR3 in amino acids: CASSRANRGSGNTIYF. Here the CDR3 DNA reads TGTGCCAGCAGCCGCGCTAACAGGGGCTCTGGAAACACCATATATTTT. V gene TRBV14 combines with J gene TRBJ1-3; 7 nucleotides align to TRBD1. The ends lost 4 bases at V and 0 bases at J; junction bases unmatched: 6. This CDR3 comprises 16 residues. Germline V lookup: CDR1 SGHDN, CDR2 FVKESK.

The chain recombines TRBV10-3 with TRBJ1-2; the match to TRBD1 covers 8 bases. The germline V gene encodes CDR1 ENHRY and CDR2 SYGVKD. After removal of 7 bases from V and 1 base from J, the junction contained 8 bases not matched to a gene. The CDR3 has 15 residues. The CDR3 protein is CAINDRGKLNYGYTF. In DNA, the CDR3 is TGTGCCATCAACGACAGGGGAAAACTTAACTATGGCTACACCTTC.